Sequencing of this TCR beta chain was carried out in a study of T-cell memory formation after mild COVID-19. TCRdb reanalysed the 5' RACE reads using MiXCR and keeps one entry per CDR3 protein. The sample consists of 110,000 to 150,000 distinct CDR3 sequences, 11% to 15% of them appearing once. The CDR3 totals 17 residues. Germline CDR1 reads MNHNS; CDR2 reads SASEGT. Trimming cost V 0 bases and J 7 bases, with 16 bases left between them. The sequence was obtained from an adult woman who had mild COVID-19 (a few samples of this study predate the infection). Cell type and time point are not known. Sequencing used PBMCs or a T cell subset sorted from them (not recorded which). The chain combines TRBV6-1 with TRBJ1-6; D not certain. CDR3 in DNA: TGTGCCAGCAGTGAAGCGCAGGAGCCAACGGGCAATTCACCCCTCCACTTT. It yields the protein CASSEAQEPTGNSPLHF.